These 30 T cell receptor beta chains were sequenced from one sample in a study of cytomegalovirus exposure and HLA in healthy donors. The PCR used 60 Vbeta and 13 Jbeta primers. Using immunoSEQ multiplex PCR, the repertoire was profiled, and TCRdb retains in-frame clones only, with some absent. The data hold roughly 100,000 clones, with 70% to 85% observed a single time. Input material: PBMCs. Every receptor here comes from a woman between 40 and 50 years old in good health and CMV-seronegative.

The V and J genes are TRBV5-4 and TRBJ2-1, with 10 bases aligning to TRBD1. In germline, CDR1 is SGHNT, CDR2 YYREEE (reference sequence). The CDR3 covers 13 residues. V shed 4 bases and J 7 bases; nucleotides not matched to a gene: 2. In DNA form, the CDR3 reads TGTGCCAGCAGCAGGACAGGGGGGAATGAGCAGTTCTTC. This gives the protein CASSRTGGNEQFF. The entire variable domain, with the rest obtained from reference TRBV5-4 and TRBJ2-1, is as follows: ETGVTQSPTHLIKTRGQQVTLRCSSQSGHNTVSWYQQALGQGPQFIFQYYREEENGRGNFPPRFSGLQFPNYSSELNVNALELDDSALYLCASSRTGGNEQFFGPGTRLTVL.

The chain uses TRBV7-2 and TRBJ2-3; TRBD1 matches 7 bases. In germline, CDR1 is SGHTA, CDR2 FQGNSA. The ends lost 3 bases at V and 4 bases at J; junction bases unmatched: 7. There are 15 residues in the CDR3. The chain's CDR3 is CASSLGRGYSDTQYF. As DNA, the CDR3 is TGTGCCAGCAGCTTGGGCAGGGGGTACTCAGATACGCAGTATTTT.

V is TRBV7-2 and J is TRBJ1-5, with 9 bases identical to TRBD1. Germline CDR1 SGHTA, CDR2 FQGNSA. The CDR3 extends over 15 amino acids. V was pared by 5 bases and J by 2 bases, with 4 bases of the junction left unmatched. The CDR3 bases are TGTGCCAGCAGCGGACAGGGGCTGGGCAATCAGCCCCAGCATTTT. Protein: CASSGQGLGNQPQHF.

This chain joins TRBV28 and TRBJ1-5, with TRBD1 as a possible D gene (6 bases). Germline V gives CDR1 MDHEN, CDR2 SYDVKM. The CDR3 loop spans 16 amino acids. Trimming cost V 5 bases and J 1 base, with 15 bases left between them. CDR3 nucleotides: TGTGCCAGCAGTACTATAAGGGACACCAGCAATCAGCCCCAGCATTTT. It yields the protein CASSTIRDTSNQPQHF.

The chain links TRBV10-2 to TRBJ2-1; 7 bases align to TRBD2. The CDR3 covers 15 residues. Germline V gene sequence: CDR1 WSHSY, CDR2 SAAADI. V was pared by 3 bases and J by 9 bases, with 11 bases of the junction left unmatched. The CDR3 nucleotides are TGCGCCAGCAGTGAAGGACTAGTAAGGGTTAGTGAGCAGTTCTTC. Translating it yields CASSEGLVRVSEQFF.

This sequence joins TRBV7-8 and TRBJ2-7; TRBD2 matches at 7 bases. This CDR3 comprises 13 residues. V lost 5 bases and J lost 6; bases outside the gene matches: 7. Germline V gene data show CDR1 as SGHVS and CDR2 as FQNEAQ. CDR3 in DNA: TGTGCCAGCAGCCCCCGGGAGGTCCGCGAGCAGTACTTC. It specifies CASSPREVREQYF.

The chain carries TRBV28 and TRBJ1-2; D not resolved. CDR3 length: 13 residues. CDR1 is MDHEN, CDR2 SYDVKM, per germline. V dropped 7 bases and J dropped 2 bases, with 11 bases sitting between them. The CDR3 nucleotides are TGTGCCAGCACCTGGGGAGGGAACTATGGCTACACCTTC. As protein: CASTWGGNYGYTF.

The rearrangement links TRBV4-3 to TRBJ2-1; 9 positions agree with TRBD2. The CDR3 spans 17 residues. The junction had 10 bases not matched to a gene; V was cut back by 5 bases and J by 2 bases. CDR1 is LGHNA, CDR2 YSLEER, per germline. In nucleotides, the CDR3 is TGCGCCAGCAGCGGCCGGCTAGCGGGAAGGACCTACAATGAGCAGTTCTTC. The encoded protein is CASSGRLAGRTYNEQFF.

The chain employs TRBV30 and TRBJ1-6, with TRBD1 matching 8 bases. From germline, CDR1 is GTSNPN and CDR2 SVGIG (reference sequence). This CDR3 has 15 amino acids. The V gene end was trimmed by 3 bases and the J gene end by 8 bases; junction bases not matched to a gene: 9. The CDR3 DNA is TGTGCCTGGAGGTCTTTAGGACAGGGTCATTCACCCCTCCACTTT. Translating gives CAWRSLGQGHSPLHF.

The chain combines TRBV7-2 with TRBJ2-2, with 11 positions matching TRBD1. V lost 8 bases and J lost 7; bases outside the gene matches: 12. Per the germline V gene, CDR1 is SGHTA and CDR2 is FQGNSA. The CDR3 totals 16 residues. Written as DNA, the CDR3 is TGTGCCAGCTATTCCCAGGACAGGGGGCTTGGCGGGGAGCTGTTTTTT. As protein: CASYSQDRGLGGELFF. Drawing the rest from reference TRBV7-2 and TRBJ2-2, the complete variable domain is GAGVSQSPSNKVTEKGKDVELRCDPISGHTALYWYRQSLGQGLEFLIYFQGNSAPDKSGLPSDRFSAERTGGSVSTLTIQRTQQEDSAVYLCASYSQDRGLGGELFFGEGSRLTVL.

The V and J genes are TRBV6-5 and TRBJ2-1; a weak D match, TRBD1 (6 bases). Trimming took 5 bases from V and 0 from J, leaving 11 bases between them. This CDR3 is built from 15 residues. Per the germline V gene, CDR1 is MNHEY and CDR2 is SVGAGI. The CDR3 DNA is TGTGCCAGCAGTCTTACAGGGAGCTCCTACAATGAGCAGTTCTTC. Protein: CASSLTGSSYNEQFF.

CDR3 loop: CASSGVRGGSSNQPQHF. The CDR3 DNA sequence: TGTGCCAGCAGCGGCGTTAGGGGCGGAAGTAGCAATCAGCCCCAGCATTTT. The chain links TRBV7-9 to TRBJ1-5; D might be TRBD1 (5 bases). CDR3 length equals 17 residues. The V gene lost 5 bases and the J gene lost 0 bases, with 17 bases spanning the gap. From germline, CDR1 is SEHNR and CDR2 FQNEAQ (reference sequence).

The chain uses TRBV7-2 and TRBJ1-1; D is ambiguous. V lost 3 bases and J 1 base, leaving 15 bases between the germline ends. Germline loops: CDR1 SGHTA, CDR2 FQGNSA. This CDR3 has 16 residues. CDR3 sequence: CASSFVYYAGNTEAFF. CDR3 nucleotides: TGTGCCAGCAGCTTCGTCTACTACGCTGGGAACACTGAAGCTTTCTTT.

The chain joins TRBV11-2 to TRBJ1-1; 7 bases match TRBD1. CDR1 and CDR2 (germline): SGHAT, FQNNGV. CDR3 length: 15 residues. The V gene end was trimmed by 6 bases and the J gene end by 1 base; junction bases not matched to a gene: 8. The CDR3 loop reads CASSSRGTENTEAFF. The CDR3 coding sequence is TGTGCCAGCAGTTCCCGAGGGACAGAGAACACTGAAGCTTTCTTT.

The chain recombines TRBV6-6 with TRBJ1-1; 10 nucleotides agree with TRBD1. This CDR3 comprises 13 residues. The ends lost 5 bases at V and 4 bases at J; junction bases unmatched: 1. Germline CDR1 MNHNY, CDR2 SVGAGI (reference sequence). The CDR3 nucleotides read TGTGCCAGCAGTCGGACAGGGGGCACTGAAGCTTTCTTT. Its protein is CASSRTGGTEAFF.

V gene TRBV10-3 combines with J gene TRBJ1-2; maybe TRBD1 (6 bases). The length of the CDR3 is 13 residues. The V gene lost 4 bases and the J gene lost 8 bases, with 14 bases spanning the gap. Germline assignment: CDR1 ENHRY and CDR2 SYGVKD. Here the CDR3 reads CAISGLGHVGYTF. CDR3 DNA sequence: TGTGCCATCAGTGGGCTGGGACACGTCGGCTACACCTTC.

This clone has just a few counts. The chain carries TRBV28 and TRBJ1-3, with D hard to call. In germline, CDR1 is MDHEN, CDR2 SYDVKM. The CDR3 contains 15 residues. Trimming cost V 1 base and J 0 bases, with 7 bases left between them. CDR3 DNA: TGTGCCAGCAGTTTATCGAGACACTCTGGAAACACCATATATTTT. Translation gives CASSLSRHSGNTIYF.

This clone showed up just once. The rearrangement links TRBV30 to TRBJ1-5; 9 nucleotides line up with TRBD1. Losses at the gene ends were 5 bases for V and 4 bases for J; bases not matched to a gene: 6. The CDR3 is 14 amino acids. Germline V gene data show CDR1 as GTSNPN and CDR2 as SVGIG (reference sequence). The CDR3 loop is CAWGQGNRNQPQHF. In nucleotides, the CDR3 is TGTGCCTGGGGACAGGGGAATCGAAATCAGCCCCAGCATTTT. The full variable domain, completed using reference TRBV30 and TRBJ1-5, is SQTIHQWPATLVQPVGSPLSLECTVEGTSNPNLYWYRQAAGRGLQLLFYSVGIGQISSEVPQNLSASRPQDRQFILSSKKLLLSDSGFYLCAWGQGNRNQPQHFGDGTRLSIL.

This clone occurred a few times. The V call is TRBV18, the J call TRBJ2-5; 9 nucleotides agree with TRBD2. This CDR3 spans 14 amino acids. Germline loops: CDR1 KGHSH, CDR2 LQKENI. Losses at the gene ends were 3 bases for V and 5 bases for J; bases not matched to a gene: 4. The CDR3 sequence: CASSPSGRGETQYF. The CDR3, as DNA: TGTGCCAGCTCACCTAGCGGGAGAGGGGAGACCCAGTACTTC.

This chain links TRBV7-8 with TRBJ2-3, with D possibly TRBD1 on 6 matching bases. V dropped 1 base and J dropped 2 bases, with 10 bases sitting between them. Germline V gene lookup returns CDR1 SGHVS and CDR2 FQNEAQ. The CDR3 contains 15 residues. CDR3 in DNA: TGTGCCAGCAGCTTAGATCAGGGGTACACAGATACGCAGTATTTT. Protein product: CASSLDQGYTDTQYF.

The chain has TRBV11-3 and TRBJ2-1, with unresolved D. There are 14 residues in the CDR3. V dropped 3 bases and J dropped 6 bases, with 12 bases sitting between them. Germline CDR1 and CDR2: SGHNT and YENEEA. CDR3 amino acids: CASSFSQVSNEQFF. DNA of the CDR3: TGTGCCAGCAGCTTCTCCCAGGTCTCCAATGAGCAGTTCTTC.

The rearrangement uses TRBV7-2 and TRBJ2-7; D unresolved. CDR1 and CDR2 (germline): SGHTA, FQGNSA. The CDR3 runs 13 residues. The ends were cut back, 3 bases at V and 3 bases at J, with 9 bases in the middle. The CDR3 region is CASSLETVYEQYF. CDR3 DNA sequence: TGTGCCAGCAGCTTGGAGACGGTCTACGAGCAGTACTTC.

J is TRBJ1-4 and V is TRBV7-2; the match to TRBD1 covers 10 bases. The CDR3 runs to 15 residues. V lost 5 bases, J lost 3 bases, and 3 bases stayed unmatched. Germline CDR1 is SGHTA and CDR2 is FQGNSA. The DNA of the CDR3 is TGTGCCAGCAGCCCGACAGGGGGCCCTAATGAAAAACTGTTTTTT. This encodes CASSPTGGPNEKLFF.

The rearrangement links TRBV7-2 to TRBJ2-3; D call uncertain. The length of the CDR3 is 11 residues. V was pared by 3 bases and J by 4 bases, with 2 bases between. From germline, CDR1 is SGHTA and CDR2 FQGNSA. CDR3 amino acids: CASSFSDTQYF. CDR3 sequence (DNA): TGTGCCAGCAGCTTCTCAGATACGCAGTATTTT.

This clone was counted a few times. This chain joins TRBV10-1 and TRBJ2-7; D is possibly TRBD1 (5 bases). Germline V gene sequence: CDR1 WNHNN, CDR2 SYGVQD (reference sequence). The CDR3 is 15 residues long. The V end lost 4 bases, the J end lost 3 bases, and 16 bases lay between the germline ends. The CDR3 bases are TGCGCCAGCAGTGCAGGGTTGGAGAATGGCTACGAGCAGTACTTC. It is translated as CASSAGLENGYEQYF.

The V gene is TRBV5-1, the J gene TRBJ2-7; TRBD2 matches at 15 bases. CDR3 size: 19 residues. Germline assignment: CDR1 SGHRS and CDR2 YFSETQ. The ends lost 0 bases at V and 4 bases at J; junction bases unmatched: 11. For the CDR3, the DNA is TGCGCCAGCAGCTTGGCGCCGGGACTAGCGGGAGGCCGCCTTTACGAGCAGTACTTC. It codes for CASSLAPGLAGGRLYEQYF.

The CDR3 DNA is TGTGCCAGCAGCTTGGCAGGGGGACTAGCGGACAATGAGCAGTTCTTC. Translating gives CASSLAGGLADNEQFF. The rearrangement links TRBV5-4 to TRBJ2-1; 11 bases are a match to TRBD2. The V gene's germline CDR1 is SGHNT and CDR2 YYREEE (reference sequence). The V and J ends lost 0 bases and 5 bases, in that order; junction bases with no gene match: 4. This CDR3 comprises 16 residues.

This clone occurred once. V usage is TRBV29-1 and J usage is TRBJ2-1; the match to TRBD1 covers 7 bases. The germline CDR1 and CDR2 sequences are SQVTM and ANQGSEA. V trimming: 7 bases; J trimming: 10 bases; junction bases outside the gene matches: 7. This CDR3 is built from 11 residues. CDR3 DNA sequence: TGCAGCGCGGCCCTGGACAGGGAGCAGTTCTTC. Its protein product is CSAALDREQFF.

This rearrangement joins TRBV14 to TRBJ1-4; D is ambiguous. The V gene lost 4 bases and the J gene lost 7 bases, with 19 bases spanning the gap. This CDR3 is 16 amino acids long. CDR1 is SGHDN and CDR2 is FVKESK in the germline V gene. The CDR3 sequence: CASSRYAGPEGEKLFF. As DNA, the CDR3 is TGTGCCAGCAGCCGGTACGCGGGCCCCGAAGGTGAAAAACTGTTTTTT.

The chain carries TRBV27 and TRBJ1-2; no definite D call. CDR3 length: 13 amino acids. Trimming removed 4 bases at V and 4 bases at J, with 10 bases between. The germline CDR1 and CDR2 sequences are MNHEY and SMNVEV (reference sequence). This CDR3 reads CASSSRRSYGYTF. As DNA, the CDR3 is TGTGCCAGCAGTTCGCGACGGAGCTATGGCTACACCTTC.